This T cell receptor (beta chain) came from a study of identical twins. TCRdb analysed the 5' RACE reads with MiXCR anew, one entry per CDR3 protein. The table lists more than 400,000 distinct CDR3 sequences, 15% of them singletons. In addition, the sample was reused for a study of yellow fever vaccine responses in identical twins.

Specimen: CD4+ T cells sorted from blood. This receptor was obtained from a woman younger than 30 in good health.

As DNA, the CDR3 is TGTGCCAGCAGCGTAGTCCCCAAACCAACGAACACCGGGGAGCTGTTTTTT. Translated, it gives CASSVVPKPTNTGELFF. This sequence joins TRBV9 and TRBJ2-2, with D uncertain. CDR1 and CDR2 (germline): SGDLS, YYNGEE. This CDR3 spans 17 amino acids. Deletions cut 0 bases from V and 0 bases from J, with 12 bases between.